This T cell receptor (beta chain) was sequenced during a study of beta chain features in type 1 diabetes. General observations from the study: Comparison showed that naive, central memory and Treg TCRB repertoires appeared more similar among patients than among healthy donors.

For this clone: What it binds is not known.

Sequenced material consisted of expressed TCRB transcripts (all of the isolated RNA was reverse transcribed). Sequenced by immunoSEQ multiplex PCR; TCRdb stores in-frame clones only, minus some. Counted here are around 240,000 clones, roughly two thirds occurring once; the ten biggest clones make up approximately 0.05%. Germline V gene lookup returns CDR1 MDHEN and CDR2 SYDVKM. CDR3 length: 13 residues. With 5 bases removed from V and 4 bases from J, the gap between germline ends came to 12 bases. Per donor, one heparinised blood draw averaged roughly 110 mL. The sequenced material came from naive CD4+ T cells from blood. The V gene is TRBV28, the J gene TRBJ2-7; no firm D call. The sequence was obtained from a man in his thirties or forties in good health. For the CDR3, the DNA is TGTGCCAGCAGTCCCCCCTTGAATTACGAGCAGTACTTC. This translates into CASSPPLNYEQYF.